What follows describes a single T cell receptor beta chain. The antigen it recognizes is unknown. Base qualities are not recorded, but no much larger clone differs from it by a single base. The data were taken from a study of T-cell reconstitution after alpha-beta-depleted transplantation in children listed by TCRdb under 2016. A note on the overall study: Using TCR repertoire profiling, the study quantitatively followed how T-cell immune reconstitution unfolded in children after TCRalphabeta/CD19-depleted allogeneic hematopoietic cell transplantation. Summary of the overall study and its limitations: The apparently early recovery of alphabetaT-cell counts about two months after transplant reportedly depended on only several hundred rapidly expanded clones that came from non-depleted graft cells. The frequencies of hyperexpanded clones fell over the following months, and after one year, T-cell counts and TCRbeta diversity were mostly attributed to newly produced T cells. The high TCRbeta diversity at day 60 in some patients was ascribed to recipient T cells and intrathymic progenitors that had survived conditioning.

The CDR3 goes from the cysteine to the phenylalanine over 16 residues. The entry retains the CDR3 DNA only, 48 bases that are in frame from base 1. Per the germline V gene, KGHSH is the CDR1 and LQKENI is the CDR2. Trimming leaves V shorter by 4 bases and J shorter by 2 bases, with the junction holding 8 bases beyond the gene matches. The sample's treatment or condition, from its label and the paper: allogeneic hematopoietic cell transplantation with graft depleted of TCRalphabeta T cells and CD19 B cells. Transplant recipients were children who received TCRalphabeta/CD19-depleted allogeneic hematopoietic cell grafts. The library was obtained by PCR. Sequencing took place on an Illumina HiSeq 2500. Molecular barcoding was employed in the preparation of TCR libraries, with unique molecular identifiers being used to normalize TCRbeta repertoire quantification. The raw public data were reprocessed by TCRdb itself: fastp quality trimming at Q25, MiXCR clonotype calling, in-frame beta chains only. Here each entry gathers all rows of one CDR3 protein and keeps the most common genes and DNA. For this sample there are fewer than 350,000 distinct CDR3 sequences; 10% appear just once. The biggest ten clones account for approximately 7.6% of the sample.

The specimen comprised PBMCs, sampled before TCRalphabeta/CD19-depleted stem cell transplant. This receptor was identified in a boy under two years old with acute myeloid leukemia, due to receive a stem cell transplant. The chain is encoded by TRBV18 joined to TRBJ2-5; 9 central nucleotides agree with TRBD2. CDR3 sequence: CASSLFGTSRQETQYF. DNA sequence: TGTGCCAGCTCACTGTTCGGGACTAGCCGGCAAGAGACCCAGTACTTC. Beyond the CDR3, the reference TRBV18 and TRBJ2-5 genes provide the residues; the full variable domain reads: NAGVMQNPRHLVRRRGQEARLRCSPMKGHSHVYWYRQLPEEGLKFMVYLQKENIIDESGMPKERFSAEFPKEGPSILRIQQVVRGDSAAYFCASSLFGTSRQETQYFGPGTRLLVL.